Given below is one T cell receptor beta chain in context. V was clipped by 2 bases and J by 2 bases; unmatched bases: 16. Germline V gives CDR1 SGHAT, CDR2 FQNNGV. The CDR3 runs 20 residues. The data were taken from a study of blood T cells in healthy people across ages. A sample-barcoded 5' primer and a J-beta primer mix were used in a second PCR of roughly 6 to 11 cycles. In TCRdb, the 5' RACE reads were re-called with MiXCR into one record per CDR3 protein. The sample carries over 1,500,000 distinct CDR3 sequences, 49% recorded once. This sequence originates from a woman aged 40 to 50 in good health. Material for sequencing was blood. This sequence joins TRBV11-2 and TRBJ2-3, with TRBD2 matching over 10 bases. The CDR3 region has the DNA TGTGCCAGCAGCTTAACTCACTCTAGCGGGGGCCCTAAGAACACAGATACGCAGTATTTT. Protein sequence: CASSLTHSSGGPKNTDTQYF.